The entry below gives a single TCR beta chain sequence along with its context. Its target is not known. This sample is drawn from a study of type 1 regulatory T cells. This CDR3 comprises 15 residues. V shed 5 bases, J shed 7 bases, and the junction held 12 bases outside the gene matches. Germline CDR1 is SGHRS and CDR2 is YFSETQ. From the reads, TCRdb called clonotypes with MiXCR, one entry per CDR3 protein. The table has 60,000 to 80,000 distinct CDR3 sequences, around 60% seen once. The material sequenced was cultured T cells, either the whole culture or a sorted T cell fraction (not recorded which). Subset here: Tr1-enriched cell product generated in vitro against host alloantigens. The V gene is TRBV5-1, the J gene TRBJ1-1, with TRBD1 identical over 9 bases. The clonotype originates from a human donor in good health. The CDR3 spells CASRMREQGADEAFF. DNA of the CDR3: TGCGCCAGCAGGATGAGGGAACAGGGGGCGGATGAAGCTTTCTTT.